This TCR beta chain stems from a study of T cells in localized non-small cell lung cancer. Libraries were prepared by immunoSEQ multiplex PCR; TCRdb keeps only in-frame clonotypes and omits some of them. Of about 750 clones listed, about 25% are singletons. Germline V gene data show CDR1 as SGHRS and CDR2 as YFSETQ. The CDR3 runs 15 residues. Trimming took off 0 bases at V and 0 bases at J, with 10 bases between the two ends. In its sample, this clone was seen a few times. Its target is unknown. Atypia-free lung next to the tumor was sampled at least 2 cm from its margin. General study findings and limits: Sequencing involved a lone tumor region, leaving heterogeneity possible. The highest T cell clonality was in uninvolved adjacent lung, above tumor. There were a median around 60 of the top 100 tumor clones appearing in adjacent lung.

V gene TRBV5-1 combines with J gene TRBJ2-7, with unresolved D. This sample comprised normal lung tissue next to the tumor, obtained before any cancer treatment. This TCR was recovered from a woman aged 40-75 years with stage III lung adenocarcinoma. CDR3 loop: CASSLGTADSYEQYF. The CDR3 DNA sequence: TGCGCCAGCAGCTTGGGGACGGCCGACTCCTACGAGCAGTACTTC. The entire variable domain, with the rest obtained from reference TRBV5-1 and TRBJ2-7, is as follows: KAGVTQTPRYLIKTRGQQVTLSCSPISGHRSVSWYQQTPGQGLQFLFEYFSETQRNKGNFPGRFSGRQFSNSRSEMNVSTLELGDSALYLCASSLGTADSYEQYFGPGTRLTVT.